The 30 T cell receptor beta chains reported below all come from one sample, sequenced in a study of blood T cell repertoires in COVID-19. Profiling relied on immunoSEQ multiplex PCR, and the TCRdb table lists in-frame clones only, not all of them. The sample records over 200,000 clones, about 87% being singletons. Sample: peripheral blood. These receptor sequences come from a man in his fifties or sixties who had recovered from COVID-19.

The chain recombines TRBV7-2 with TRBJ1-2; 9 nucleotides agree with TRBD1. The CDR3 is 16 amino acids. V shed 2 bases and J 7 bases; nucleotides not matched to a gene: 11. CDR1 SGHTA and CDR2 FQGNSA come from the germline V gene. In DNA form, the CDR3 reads TGTGCCAGCAGCTTAACCGGACAGGGGAAGGCGGGTGGCTACACCTTC. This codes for CASSLTGQGKAGGYTF.

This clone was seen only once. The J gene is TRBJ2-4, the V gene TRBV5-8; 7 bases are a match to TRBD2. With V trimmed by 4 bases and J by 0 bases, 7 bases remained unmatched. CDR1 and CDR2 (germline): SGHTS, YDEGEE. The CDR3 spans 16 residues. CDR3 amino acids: CASSLGRALAKNIQYF. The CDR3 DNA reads TGTGCCAGCAGCCTAGGGAGGGCACTAGCCAAAAACATTCAGTACTTC.

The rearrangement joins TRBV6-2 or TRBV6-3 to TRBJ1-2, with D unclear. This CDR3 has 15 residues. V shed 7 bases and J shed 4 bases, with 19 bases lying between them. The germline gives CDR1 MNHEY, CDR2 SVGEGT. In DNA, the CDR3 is TGTGCCAGCATCCCTAACTTCGCAACTTCCTATGGCTACACCTTC. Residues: CASIPNFATSYGYTF.

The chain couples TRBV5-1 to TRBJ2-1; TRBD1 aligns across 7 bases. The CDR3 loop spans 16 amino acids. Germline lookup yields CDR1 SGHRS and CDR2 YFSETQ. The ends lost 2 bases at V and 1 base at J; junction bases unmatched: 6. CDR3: CASSFDQGVSYNEQFF. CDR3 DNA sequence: TGCGCCAGCAGCTTTGACCAGGGGGTTTCCTACAATGAGCAGTTCTTC.

The DNA of the CDR3 is TGTGCCAGCAGCTGGGACAGGAACTCCGGCGGCTACACCTTC. This codes for CASSWDRNSGGYTF. The rearrangement links TRBV11-2 to TRBJ1-2, with 8 bases that match TRBD1. The ends lost 4 bases at V and 8 bases at J; junction bases unmatched: 9. The germline V gene has CDR1 SGHAT and CDR2 FQNNGV. This CDR3 is built from 14 residues. The full variable domain, its missing parts supplied by reference TRBV11-2 and TRBJ1-2, is EAGVAQSPRYKIIEKRQSVAFWCNPISGHATLYWYQQILGQGPKLLIQFQNNGVVDDSQLPKDRFSAERLKGVDSTLKIQPAKLEDSAVYLCASSWDRNSGGYTFGSGTRLTVV.

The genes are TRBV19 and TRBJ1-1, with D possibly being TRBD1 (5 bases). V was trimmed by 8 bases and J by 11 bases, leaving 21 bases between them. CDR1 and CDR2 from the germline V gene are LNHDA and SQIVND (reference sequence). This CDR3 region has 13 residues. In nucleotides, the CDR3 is TGTGCCAGTTGGCAGGGAGGTGCCGTGGGCGCTTTCTTT. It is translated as CASWQGGAVGAFF.

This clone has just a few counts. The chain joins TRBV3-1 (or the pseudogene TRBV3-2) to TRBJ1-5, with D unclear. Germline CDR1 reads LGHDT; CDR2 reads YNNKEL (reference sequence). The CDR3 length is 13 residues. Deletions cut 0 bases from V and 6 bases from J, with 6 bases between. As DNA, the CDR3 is TGTGCCAGCAGCCAAGATGAGGGTCAGCCCCAGCATTTT. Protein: CASSQDEGQPQHF.

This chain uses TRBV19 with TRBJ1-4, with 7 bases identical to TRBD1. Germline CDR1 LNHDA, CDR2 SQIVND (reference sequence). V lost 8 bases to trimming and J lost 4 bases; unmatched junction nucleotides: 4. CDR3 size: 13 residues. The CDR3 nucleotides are TGTGCCAGTGCAGGGGGATTTAATGAAAAACTGTTTTTT. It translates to CASAGGFNEKLFF. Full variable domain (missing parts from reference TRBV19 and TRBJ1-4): DGGITQSPKYLFRKEGQNVTLSCEQNLNHDAMYWYRQDPGQGLRLIYYSQIVNDFQKGDIAEGYSVSREKKESFPLTVTSAQKNPTAFYLCASAGGFNEKLFFGSGTQLSVL.

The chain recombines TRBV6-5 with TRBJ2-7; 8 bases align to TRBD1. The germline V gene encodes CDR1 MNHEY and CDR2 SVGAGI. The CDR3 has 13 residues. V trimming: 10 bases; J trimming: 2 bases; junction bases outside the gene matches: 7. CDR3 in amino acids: CANGQGLPYEQYF. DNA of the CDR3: TGTGCCAACGGACAGGGCCTACCCTACGAGCAGTACTTC.

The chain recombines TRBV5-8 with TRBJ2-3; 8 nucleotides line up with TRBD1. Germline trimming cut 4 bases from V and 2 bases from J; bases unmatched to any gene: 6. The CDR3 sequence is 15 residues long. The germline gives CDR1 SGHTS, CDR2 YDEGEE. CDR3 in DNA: TGTGCCAGCAGCCAGGGACAGGAGTACACAGATACGCAGTATTTT. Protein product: CASSQGQEYTDTQYF.

In DNA form, the CDR3 reads TGTGCCACCAGCAGAGGTAGCGGGGGAACCTACGAGCAGTACTTC. Its translation: CATSRGSGGTYEQYF. The chain carries TRBV15 and TRBJ2-7; TRBD2 matches at 9 bases. Germline V gene data show CDR1 as LNHNV and CDR2 as YYDKDF (reference sequence). V lost 1 base to trimming and J lost 2 bases; unmatched junction nucleotides: 3. The CDR3 is 15 residues long.

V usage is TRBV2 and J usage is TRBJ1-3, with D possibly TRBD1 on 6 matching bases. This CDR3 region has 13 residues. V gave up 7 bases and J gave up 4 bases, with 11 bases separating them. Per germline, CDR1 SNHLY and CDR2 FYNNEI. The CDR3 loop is CASNTGRGNTIYF. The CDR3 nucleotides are TGTGCCAGCAATACAGGGCGCGGAAACACCATATATTTT.

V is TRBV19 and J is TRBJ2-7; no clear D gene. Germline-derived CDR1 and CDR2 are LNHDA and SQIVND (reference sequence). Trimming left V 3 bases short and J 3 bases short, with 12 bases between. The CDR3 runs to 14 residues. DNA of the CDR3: TGTGCCAGTAGTATGGTCGGTTCCCTCTACGAGCAGTACTTC. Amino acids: CASSMVGSLYEQYF.

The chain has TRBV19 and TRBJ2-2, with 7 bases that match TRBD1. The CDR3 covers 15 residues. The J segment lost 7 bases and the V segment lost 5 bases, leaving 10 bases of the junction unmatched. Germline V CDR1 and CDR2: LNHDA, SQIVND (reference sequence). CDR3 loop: CASSPRGSVNGELFF. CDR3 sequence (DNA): TGTGCCAGTAGTCCCAGGGGGTCCGTAAACGGGGAGCTGTTTTTT. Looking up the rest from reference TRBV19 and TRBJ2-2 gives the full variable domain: DGGITQSPKYLFRKEGQNVTLSCEQNLNHDAMYWYRQDPGQGLRLIYYSQIVNDFQKGDIAEGYSVSREKKESFPLTVTSAQKNPTAFYLCASSPRGSVNGELFFGEGSRLTVL.

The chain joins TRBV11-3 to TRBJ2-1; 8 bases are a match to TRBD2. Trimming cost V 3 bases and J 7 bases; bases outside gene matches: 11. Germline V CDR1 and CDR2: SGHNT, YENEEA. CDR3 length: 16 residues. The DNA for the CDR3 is TGTGCCAGCAGCTTGGGACGGGGGGGCCTCGGGAATGAGCAGTTCTTC. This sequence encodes CASSLGRGGLGNEQFF.

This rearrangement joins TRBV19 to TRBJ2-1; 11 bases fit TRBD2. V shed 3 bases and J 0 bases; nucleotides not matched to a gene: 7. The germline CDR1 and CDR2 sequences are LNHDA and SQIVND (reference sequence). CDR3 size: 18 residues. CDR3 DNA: TGTGCCAGTAGTATTTTTAGCGGGGGGGACTTCTCCTACAATGAGCAGTTCTTC. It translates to CASSIFSGGDFSYNEQFF.

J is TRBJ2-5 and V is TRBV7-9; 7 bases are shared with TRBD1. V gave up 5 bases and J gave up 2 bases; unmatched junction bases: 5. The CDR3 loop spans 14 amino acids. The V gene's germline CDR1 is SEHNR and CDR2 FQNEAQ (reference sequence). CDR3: CASSRPGQQETQYF. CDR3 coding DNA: TGTGCCAGCAGCCGGCCGGGACAGCAAGAGACCCAGTACTTC. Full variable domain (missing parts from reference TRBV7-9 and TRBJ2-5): DTGVSQNPRHKITKRGQNVTFRCDPISEHNRLYWYRQTLGQGPEFLTYFQNEAQLEKSRLLSDRFSAERPKGSFSTLEIQRTEQGDSAMYLCASSRPGQQETQYFGPGTRLLVL.

Here the CDR3 DNA reads TGTGCCACCAGCAGAGCACCGTGGGGAGAGCCCCAGCATTTT. This encodes CATSRAPWGEPQHF. The chain is built from TRBV15 and TRBJ1-5; D remains ambiguous. V lost 1 base and J lost 8, with 12 bases in between. This CDR3 region has 14 residues. Germline V gene data show CDR1 as LNHNV and CDR2 as YYDKDF (reference sequence).

The DNA of the CDR3 is TGTGCCAGCTCACCAATTGAGGGATTGAACACTGAAGCTTTCTTT. Protein product: CASSPIEGLNTEAFF. The gene calls are TRBV18 and TRBJ1-1; D not certain. V was trimmed by 2 bases and J by 0 bases, leaving 10 bases between them. There are 15 residues in the CDR3. Germline V CDR1 and CDR2: KGHSH, LQKENI.

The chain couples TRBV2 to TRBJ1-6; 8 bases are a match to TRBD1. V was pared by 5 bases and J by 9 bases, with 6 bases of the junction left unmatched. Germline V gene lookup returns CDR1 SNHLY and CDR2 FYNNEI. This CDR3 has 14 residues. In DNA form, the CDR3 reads TGTGCCAGCAGTCGCGGACAGGGCGGTTCACCCCTCCACTTT. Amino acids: CASSRGQGGSPLHF.

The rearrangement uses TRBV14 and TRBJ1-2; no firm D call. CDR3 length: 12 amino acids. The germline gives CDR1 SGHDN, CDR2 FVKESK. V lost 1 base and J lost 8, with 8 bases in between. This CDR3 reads CASSQVAGGYTF. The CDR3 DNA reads TGTGCCAGCAGCCAAGTCGCAGGCGGCTACACCTTC.

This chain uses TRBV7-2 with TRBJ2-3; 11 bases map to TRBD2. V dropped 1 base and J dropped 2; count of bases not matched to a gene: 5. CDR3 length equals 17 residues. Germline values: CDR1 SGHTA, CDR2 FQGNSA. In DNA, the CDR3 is TGTGCCAGCAGCTTAGATCCTAGCGGGGGGCTCACAGATACGCAGTATTTT. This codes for CASSLDPSGGLTDTQYF.

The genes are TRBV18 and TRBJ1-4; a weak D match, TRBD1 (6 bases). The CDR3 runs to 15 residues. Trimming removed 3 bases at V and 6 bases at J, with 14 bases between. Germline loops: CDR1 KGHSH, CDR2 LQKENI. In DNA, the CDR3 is TGTGCCAGCTCACCCCAGCCCCACAGGGATGAAAAACTGTTTTTT. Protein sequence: CASSPQPHRDEKLFF.

The CDR3 is CATSSSTDTQYF. As DNA, the CDR3 is TGTGCCACCAGCAGTTCGACAGATACGCAGTATTTT. The V call is TRBV15, the J call TRBJ2-3, with no clear D. The CDR3 has 12 residues. The germline gives CDR1 LNHNV, CDR2 YYDKDF (reference sequence). V lost 3 bases, J lost 3 bases, and 4 bases lay in between.

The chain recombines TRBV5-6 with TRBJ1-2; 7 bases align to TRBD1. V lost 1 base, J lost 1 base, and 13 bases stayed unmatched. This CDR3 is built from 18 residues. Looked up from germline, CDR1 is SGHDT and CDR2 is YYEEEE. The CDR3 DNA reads TGTGCCAGCAGCTTGCCGAAGTGGGACAGAAACCTTAACTATGGCTACACCTTC. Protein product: CASSLPKWDRNLNYGYTF.

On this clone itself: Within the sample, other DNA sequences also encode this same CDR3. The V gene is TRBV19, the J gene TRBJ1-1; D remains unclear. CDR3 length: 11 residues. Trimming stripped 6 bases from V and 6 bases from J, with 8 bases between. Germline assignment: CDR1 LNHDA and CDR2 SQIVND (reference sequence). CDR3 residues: CASRFGSEAFF. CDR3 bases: TGTGCCAGTAGGTTCGGTTCTGAAGCTTTCTTT.

CDR3 protein: CASSPGTSDTQYF. For the CDR3, the DNA is TGTGCCAGCAGCCCAGGGACTAGCGATACGCAGTATTTT. V usage is TRBV7-9 and J usage is TRBJ2-3, with 9 bases aligning to TRBD2. Looked up from germline, CDR1 is SEHNR and CDR2 is FQNEAQ (reference sequence). The CDR3 consists of 13 residues. J lost 6 bases, V lost 5 bases, and 3 bases had no gene match.

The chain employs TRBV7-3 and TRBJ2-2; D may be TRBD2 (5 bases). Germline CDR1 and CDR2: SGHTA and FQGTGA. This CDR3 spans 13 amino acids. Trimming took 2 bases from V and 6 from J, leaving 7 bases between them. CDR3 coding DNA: TGTGCCAGCAGCTTAGCTAGCCCCGGGGAGCTGTTTTTT. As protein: CASSLASPGELFF.

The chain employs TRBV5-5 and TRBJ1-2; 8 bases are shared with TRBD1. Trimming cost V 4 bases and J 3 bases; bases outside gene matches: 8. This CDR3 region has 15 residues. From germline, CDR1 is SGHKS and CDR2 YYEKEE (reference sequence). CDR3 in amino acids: CASSKRTGMDYGYTF. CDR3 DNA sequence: TGTGCCAGCAGCAAAAGGACAGGGATGGACTATGGCTACACCTTC.

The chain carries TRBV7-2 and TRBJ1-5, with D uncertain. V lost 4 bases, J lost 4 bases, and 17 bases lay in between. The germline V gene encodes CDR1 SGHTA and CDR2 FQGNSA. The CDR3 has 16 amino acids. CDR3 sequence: CASSSALLARNQPQHF. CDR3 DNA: TGTGCCAGCAGCTCGGCCCTGTTGGCGAGGAATCAGCCCCAGCATTTT.